This TCR beta chain was sequenced in a study of T-cell memory formation after mild COVID-19. Germline V CDR1 and CDR2: MGHRA, YSYEKL. CDR3 length equals 16 residues. With V trimmed by 4 bases and J by 3 bases, 11 bases remained unmatched. TCR alpha and TCR beta cDNA libraries with sample barcodes and UMIs came from 5'RACE using constant-segment primers. TCRdb passed the 5' RACE reads through MiXCR, listing each CDR3 protein once. The sample lists roughly 35,000 distinct CDR3 sequences; roughly 21% were seen once. The sequenced sample was PBMCs or a T cell subset sorted from them (not recorded which). This sequence joins TRBV4-1 and TRBJ2-7, with 8 bases that match TRBD1. The sequence came from an adult who had mild COVID-19 (a few samples of this study predate the infection). Cell type and time point are not known. The CDR3 nucleotides read TGCGCCAGCAGCCCGGACCCTGGACAGGGCAGCTACGAGCAGTACTTC. It is translated as CASSPDPGQGSYEQYF.